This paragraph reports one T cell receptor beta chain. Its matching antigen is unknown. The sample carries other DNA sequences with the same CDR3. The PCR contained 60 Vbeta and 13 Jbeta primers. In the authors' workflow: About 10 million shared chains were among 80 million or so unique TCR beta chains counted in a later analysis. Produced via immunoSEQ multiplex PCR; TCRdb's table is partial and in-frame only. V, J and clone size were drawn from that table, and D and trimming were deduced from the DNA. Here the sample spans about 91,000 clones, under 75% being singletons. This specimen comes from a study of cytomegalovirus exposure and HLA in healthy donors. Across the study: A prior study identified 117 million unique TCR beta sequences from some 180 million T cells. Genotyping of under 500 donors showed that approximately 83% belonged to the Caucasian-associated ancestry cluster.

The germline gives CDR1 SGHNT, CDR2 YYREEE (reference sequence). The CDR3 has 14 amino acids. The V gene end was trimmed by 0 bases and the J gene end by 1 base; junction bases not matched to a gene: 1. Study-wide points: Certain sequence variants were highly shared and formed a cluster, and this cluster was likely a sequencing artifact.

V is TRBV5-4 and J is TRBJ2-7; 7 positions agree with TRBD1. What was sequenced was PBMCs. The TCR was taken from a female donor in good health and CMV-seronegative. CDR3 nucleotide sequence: TGTGCCAGCAGCTTGGGACAGGGTTCCTACGAGCAGTACTTC. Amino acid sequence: CASSLGQGSYEQYF.